The clone carrying this T cell receptor beta chain showed up just a few times. The antigen is unknown. CDR1 and CDR2 (germline): SQVTM, ANQGSEA. The CDR3 runs to 13 residues. With V trimmed by 8 bases and J by 1 base, 7 bases remained unmatched. These data are taken from a study of post-analysis software for immune sequencing data. General study findings and limits: With TRBV5-6, TRBV5-1 and TRBV20-1 included, about five TRBV segments were more frequent in patients than in controls.

Presence of unique molecular identifiers characterized the TCR beta cDNA libraries. TCRdb re-called the PCR reads with MiXCR, one entry per CDR3 protein. The sample lists roughly 870,000 distinct CDR3 sequences, 53% seen once, with 4% to 5.5% in the top ten. This rearrangement joins TRBV29-1 to TRBJ2-5; 7 bases match TRBD1. Sequences were obtained from blood. The clonotype comes from a girl between 5 and 17 years old with multiple sclerosis. The CDR3 DNA reads TGCAGCTCCAGGGGGAATGGCCAAGAGACCCAGTACTTC. Translating it yields CSSRGNGQETQYF. Together with reference TRBV29-1 and TRBJ2-5, the CDR3 gives the full variable domain: SAVISQKPSRDICQRGTSLTIQCQVDSQVTMMFWYRQQPGQSLTLIATANQGSEATYESGFVIDKFPISRPNLTFSTLTVSNMSPEDSSIYLCSSRGNGQETQYFGPGTRLLVL.